Described below is a single T cell receptor beta chain sequence and its context. Its matching antigen is unknown. The data belong to a study of Ad26.COV2.S vaccination and SARS-CoV-2 variants. Study details: By the intramuscular route, Ad26.COV2.S was given once, or twice 56 days apart. Study-wide findings and caveats: The TCR breadth and depth analyses may have understated or missed part of the total T cell responses. Those who received the vaccine showed greater spike-specific TCR breadth than those given placebo.

The V end was cut by 1 base, the J end by 2 bases, with 12 bases between. The CDR3 runs to 15 residues. CDR1 and CDR2 (germline): SGHRS, YFSETQ. Stated treatment: around 19 received Ad26.COV2.S at low or high dose, single or two shots; 5 received placebo; per-sample allocation not given. Each sample was drawn 63 days after the first injection (of vaccine or placebo). SARS-CoV-2 spike from the Wuhan strain was encoded by the vaccine, an Ad26 vector. The assay was immunoSEQ multiplex PCR, and TCRdb's table has in-frame clones only and misses some. The sample carries approximately 350,000 clones, about four fifths recorded once.

The chain combines TRBV5-1 with TRBJ1-2, with unresolved D. The TCR sequence derives from a person between 18 and 65 years old who received the Ad26.COV2.S COVID-19 vaccine or a placebo. The material sequenced was peripheral blood, taken in a trial of Ad26.COV2.S vaccine versus placebo. CDR3 region: CASSLSSPTNYGYTF. CDR3 nucleotide sequence: TGCGCCAGCAGCTTGTCATCGCCTACCAACTATGGCTACACCTTC.